This TCR beta chain comes out of a study of blood T cell repertoires in COVID-19. Overall study: COVID-19 samples from acute and convalescent phases originated in the United States, Italy and Spain. Sources were T cells, B-cell-depleted T cells, or PBMCs; the material itself was cDNA or gDNA.

Original methodology: Estimated nucleated cell counts came from reference gene primer amplification. The repertoire was sequenced with immunoSEQ multiplex PCR; TCRdb's copy has only in-frame clones and lacks some. The D gene and trimming were derived from the DNA, and the V and J assignments and clone size from that table. The sample yields roughly 200,000 clones, approximately 83% seen once. The V segment lost 1 base and the J segment 0 bases; nucleotides outside the gene matches: 27. From germline, CDR1 is LGHNT and CDR2 FRNRAP. The CDR3 extends over 24 amino acids. Sample: peripheral blood. The sequence came from a man aged 55-75 years with acute or convalescent COVID-19. The chain recombines TRBV12-5 with TRBJ1-3, with 7 bases lining up with TRBD1. The DNA for the CDR3 is TGTGCTAGTGGTTTGGGCCCCAAAAACGGACAGGTTGGGGGGCTCTTATTCTCTGGAAACACCATATATTTT. Encoded protein: CASGLGPKNGQVGGLLFSGNTIYF.